These 14 T cell receptor beta chains were sequenced from one sample in a study of blood T cells in healthy people across ages (dated by TCRdb to between 2014 and 2016). Libraries were prepared through 5' RACE. Sequencing relied on an Illumina HiSeq 2500. A second PCR of about 7 to 12 cycles was performed with a sample-barcoded 5' primer and a J-beta primer mix. TCRdb reprocessed the public reads (quality trimming at Q25 with fastp, clone calling with MiXCR) and kept in-frame beta chains. Each entry is one CDR3 protein sequence, shown with its most common DNA and genes. Counted in this sample were about 670,000 distinct CDR3 sequences; around 43% of them appeared once. The top ten constitute approximately 31% of the sample. What was sequenced was blood. Receptors were obtained from an elderly man in good health.

The table lists this clonotype with a few counts. V gene TRBV7-2 combines with J gene TRBJ1-4; possible D gene TRBD1, 6 bases. V was clipped by 4 bases and J by 5 bases, with 11 bases between them. This CDR3 region has 14 residues. CDR1 and CDR2 from the germline V gene are SGHTA and FQGNSA. The CDR3 sequence is CASSSQGGNEKLFF. The DNA of the CDR3 is TGTGCCAGCAGCTCACAGGGCGGGAATGAAAAACTGTTTTTT.

This clonotype was counted only a few times. The rearrangement uses TRBV11-2 and TRBJ2-3; D is possibly TRBD2 (6 bases). The CDR3 contains 14 residues. V lost 2 bases and J lost 5, with 11 bases in between. From germline, CDR1 is SGHAT and CDR2 FQNNGV. CDR3 amino acids: CASSLYPAGDTQYF. The CDR3 bases are TGTGCCAGCAGCTTATATCCAGCGGGAGATACGCAGTATTTT.

A word on this clonotype: A much larger clone differs from this one at a single base, so this may be a read error. The gene calls are TRBV6-2 or TRBV6-3 and TRBJ2-3; tentative D call: TRBD2 (5 bases). The CDR3 spans 17 residues. Germline CDR1 MNHEY, CDR2 SVGEGT. CDR3 bases: TGTGCCAGCAGTTTCACTACAGATACTCCTAGCACAGATACGCGGTATTTT. Translation gives CASSFTTDTPSTDTRYF.

The table lists this clonotype with a few counts. The genes are TRBV3-1 and TRBJ2-1; 7 bases are a match to TRBD2. CDR3 length equals 12 residues. The V and J ends lost 3 bases and 15 bases, in that order; junction bases with no gene match: 8. Germline V gene sequence: CDR1 LGHDT, CDR2 YNNKEL (reference sequence). The CDR3 DNA is TGTGCCAGCAGCCAGCTGAGGACTAGTCTGTTCTTC. This sequence encodes CASSQLRTSLFF.

Points on this clonotype: With a much larger clone just one base away, this may be a read error. This chain links TRBV29-1 with TRBJ2-7; tentative D call: TRBD1 (6 bases). CDR1 and CDR2 (germline): SQVTM, ANQGSEA. There are 11 residues in the CDR3. CDR3 loop: CSTMDSYERYF. In DNA, the CDR3 is TGCAGCACTATGGACAGCTACGAGCGGTACTTC.

The genes are TRBV5-8 and TRBJ2-6, with D possibly being TRBD1 (6 bases). This CDR3 contains 17 residues. Trimming removed 0 bases from V and 1 base from J, with 11 bases in between. CDR1 is SGHTS and CDR2 is YDEGEE in the germline V gene. The CDR3 spells CASSLDATGSGANVLTF. The CDR3 DNA sequence: TGTGCCAGCAGCTTGGACGCCACAGGGTCTGGGGCCAACGTCCTGACTTTC.

This rearrangement joins TRBV5-1 to TRBJ1-1; 8 bases line up with TRBD1. The length of the CDR3 is 15 residues. J lost 1 base, V lost 4 bases, and 6 bases had no gene match. The germline V gene has CDR1 SGHRS and CDR2 YFSETQ. The CDR3: CASSTAGGGNTEAFF. CDR3 nucleotide sequence: TGCGCCAGCAGCACCGCAGGGGGCGGGAACACTGAAGCTTTCTTT.

In its sample, this clonotype was seen a few times. This sequence joins TRBV4-2 and TRBJ2-5, with 14 bases aligning to TRBD2. The V segment lost 2 bases and the J segment 4 bases; nucleotides outside the gene matches: 12. The length of the CDR3 is 19 residues. Looked up from germline, CDR1 is LGHNA and CDR2 is YNFKEQ. The CDR3 coding sequence is TGTGCCAGCAGCCAACTGACTAGCGGGGGGGCCGCGTCAGTAGAGACCCAGTACTTC. Amino acids: CASSQLTSGGAASVETQYF.

In its sample, this clonotype was seen a few times. The chain couples TRBV5-1 to TRBJ2-1; TRBD1 or TRBD2 may be the D gene (6 bases each). CDR1 and CDR2 from the germline V gene are SGHRS and YFSETQ. The CDR3 has 17 amino acids. Deletions cut 4 bases from V and 0 bases from J, with 17 bases between. DNA for the CDR3: TGCGCCAGCAGCCTGACCCGGGGGCCCTACTCCTACAATGAGCAGTTCTTC. It yields the protein CASSLTRGPYSYNEQFF.

This clonotype occurred a few times. The rearrangement links TRBV7-9 to TRBJ2-1, with 8 bases identical to TRBD2. Germline V gives CDR1 SEHNR, CDR2 FQNEAQ (reference sequence). This CDR3 is built from 13 residues. V lost 0 bases, J lost 13 bases, and 5 bases stayed unmatched. CDR3 region: CASSLAGLVVQFF. Written as DNA, the CDR3 is TGTGCCAGCAGCTTAGCGGGACTAGTTGTACAGTTCTTC.

This clonotype has just a few counts. The chain links TRBV12-3 or TRBV12-4 to TRBJ2-5; 7 bases agree with TRBD1. The CDR3 is made up of 13 amino acids. J lost 4 bases, V lost 8 bases, and 7 bases had no gene match. In DNA form, the CDR3 reads TGTGCCAGCGCGACAGGGATTGGAGAGACCCAGTACTTC. Translated, it gives CASATGIGETQYF.

This clonotype was recorded at least ten times. The genes are TRBV4-1 and TRBJ2-3; tentatively, D is TRBD1 (5 bases). The germline gives CDR1 MGHRA, CDR2 YSYEKL. V dropped 1 base and J dropped 4 bases, with 9 bases sitting between them. The CDR3 loop spans 14 amino acids. CDR3 sequence: CASSQGVGPDTQYF. CDR3 coding DNA: TGCGCCAGCAGCCAAGGGGTGGGGCCAGATACGCAGTATTTT.

This clonotype appeared a few times. This sequence joins TRBV14 and TRBJ1-6, with D perhaps matching TRBD1 (6 bases). The CDR3 is 13 residues long. Trimming cost V 4 bases and J 8 bases, with 9 bases left between them. From germline, CDR1 is SGHDN and CDR2 FVKESK. As DNA, the CDR3 is TGTGCCAGCAGCCGACAGGTTTATTCACCCCTCCACTTT. This translates into CASSRQVYSPLHF.

On this clonotype: A read error may explain this, as a much larger clone is one base away. The V gene is TRBV5-1, the J gene TRBJ1-1; maybe TRBD1 (5 bases). With 4 bases removed from V and 5 bases from J, the gap between germline ends came to 12 bases. The CDR3 totals 13 residues. CDR1 SGHRS and CDR2 YFSETQ come from the germline V gene. The CDR3 region is CASSVGGQTEAFF. CDR3 DNA: TGCGCCAGCAGCGTGGGGGGTCAAACTGAAGCTTTCTTT.